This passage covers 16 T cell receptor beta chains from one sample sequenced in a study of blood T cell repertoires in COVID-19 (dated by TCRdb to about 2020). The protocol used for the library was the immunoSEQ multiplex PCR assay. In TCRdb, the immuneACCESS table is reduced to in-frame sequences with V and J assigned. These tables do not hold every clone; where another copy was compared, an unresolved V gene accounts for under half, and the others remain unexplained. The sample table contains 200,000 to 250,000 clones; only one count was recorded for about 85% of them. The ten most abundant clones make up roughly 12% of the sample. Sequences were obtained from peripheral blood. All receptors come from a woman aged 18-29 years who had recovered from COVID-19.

The CDR3 coding sequence is TGTGCCAGCCAGGGAATCACGGGGGCTAACTATGGCTACACCTTC. Translation gives CASQGITGANYGYTF. The chain uses TRBV19 and TRBJ1-2; tentatively, D is TRBD1 (5 bases). Germline V CDR1 and CDR2: LNHDA, SQIVND (reference sequence). Trimming removed 9 bases at V and 0 bases at J, with 17 bases between. This CDR3 has 15 amino acids.

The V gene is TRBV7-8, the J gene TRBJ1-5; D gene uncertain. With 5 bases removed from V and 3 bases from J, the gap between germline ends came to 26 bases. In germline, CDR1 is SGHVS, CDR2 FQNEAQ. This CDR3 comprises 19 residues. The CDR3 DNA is TGTGCCAGCAGCCCTCTGGGCCGAATTACACACTTTTCCAATCAGCCCCAGCATTTT. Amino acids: CASSPLGRITHFSNQPQHF.

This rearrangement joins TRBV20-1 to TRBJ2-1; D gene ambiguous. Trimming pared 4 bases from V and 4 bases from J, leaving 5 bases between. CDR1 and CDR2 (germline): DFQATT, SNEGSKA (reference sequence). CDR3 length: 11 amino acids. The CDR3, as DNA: TGCAGTGCTATCGGTTACAATGAGCAGTTCTTC. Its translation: CSAIGYNEQFF.

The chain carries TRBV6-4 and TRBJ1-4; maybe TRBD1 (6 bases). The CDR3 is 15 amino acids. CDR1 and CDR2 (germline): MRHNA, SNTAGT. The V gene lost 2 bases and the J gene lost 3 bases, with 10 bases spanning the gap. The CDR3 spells CASSDTGQANEKLFF. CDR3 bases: TGTGCCAGCAGTGACACGGGACAAGCTAATGAAAAACTGTTTTTT.

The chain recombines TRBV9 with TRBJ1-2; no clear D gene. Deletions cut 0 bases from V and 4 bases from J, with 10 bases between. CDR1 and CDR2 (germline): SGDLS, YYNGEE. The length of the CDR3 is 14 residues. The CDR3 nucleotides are TGTGCCAGCAGCGTAGACGCAGAGGGCTATGGCTACACCTTC. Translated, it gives CASSVDAEGYGYTF. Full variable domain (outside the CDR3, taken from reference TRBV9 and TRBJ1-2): DSGVTQTPKHLITATGQRVTLRCSPRSGDLSVYWYQQSLDQGLQFLIQYYNGEERAKGNILERFSAQQFPDLHSELNLSSLELGDSALYFCASSVDAEGYGYTFGSGTRLTVV.

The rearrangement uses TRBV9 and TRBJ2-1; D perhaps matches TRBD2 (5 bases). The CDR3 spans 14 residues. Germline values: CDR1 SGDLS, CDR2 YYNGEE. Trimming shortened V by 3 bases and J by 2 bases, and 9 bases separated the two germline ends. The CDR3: CASSADGTYNEQFF. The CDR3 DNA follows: TGTGCCAGCAGCGCGGACGGGACCTACAATGAGCAGTTCTTC.

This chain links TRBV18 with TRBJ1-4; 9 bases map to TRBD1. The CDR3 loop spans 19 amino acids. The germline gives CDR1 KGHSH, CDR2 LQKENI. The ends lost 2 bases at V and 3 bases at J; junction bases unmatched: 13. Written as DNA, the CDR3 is TGTGCCAGCTCACCAACGTTCGGGACAGGGATGGCGGCTAATGAAAAACTGTTTTTT. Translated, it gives CASSPTFGTGMAANEKLFF.

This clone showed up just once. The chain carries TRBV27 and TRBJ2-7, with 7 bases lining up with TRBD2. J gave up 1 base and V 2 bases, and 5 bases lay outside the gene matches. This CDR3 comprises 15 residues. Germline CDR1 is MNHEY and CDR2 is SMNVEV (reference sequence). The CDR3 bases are TGTGCCAGCAGTTTAAAGGGGCGGGGGTCCTACGAGCAGTACTTC. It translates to CASSLKGRGSYEQYF.

The CDR3 coding sequence is TGTGCCAGCTCACCACGGGGGACTCTCTCCTACGAGCAGTACTTC. Its translation: CASSPRGTLSYEQYF. The V and J genes are TRBV18 and TRBJ2-7, with D possibly matching TRBD2 (6 bases). Germline CDR1 and CDR2: KGHSH and LQKENI. Between the trimmed V and J ends, which lost 1 base and 0 bases, there was a span of 10 bases. The CDR3 loop spans 15 amino acids.

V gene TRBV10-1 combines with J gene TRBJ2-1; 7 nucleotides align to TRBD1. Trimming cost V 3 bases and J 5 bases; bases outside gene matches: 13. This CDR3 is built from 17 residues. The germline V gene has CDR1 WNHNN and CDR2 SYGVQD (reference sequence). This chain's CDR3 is CASSDTELGTADNEQFF. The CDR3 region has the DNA TGCGCCAGCAGTGACACGGAGTTAGGGACAGCTGACAATGAGCAGTTCTTC.

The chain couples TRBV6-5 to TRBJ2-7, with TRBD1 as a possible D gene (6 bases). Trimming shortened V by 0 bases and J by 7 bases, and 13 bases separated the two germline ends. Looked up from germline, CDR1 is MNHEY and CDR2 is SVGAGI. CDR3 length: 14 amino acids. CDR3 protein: CASSYSAGAGEQYF. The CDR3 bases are TGTGCCAGCAGTTACTCGGCAGGGGCCGGGGAGCAGTACTTC.

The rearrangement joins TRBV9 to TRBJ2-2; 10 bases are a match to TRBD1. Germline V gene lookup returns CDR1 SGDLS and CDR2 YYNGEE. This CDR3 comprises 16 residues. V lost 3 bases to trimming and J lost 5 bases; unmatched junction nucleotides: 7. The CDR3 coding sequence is TGTGCCAGCAGCGACCGGGACAGGGGTGGAACCGGGGAGCTGTTTTTT. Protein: CASSDRDRGGTGELFF.

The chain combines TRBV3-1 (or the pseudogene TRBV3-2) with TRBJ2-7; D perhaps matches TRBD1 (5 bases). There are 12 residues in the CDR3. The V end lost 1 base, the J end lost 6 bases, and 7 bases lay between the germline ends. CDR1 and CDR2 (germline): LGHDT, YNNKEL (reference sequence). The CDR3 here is CASSQGQGEQYF. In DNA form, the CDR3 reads TGTGCCAGCAGCCAAGGTCAGGGCGAGCAGTACTTC.

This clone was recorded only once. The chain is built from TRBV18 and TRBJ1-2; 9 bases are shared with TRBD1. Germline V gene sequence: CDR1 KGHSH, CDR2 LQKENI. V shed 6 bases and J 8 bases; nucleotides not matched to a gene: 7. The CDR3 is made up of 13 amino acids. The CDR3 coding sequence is TGTGCCAGCTCTCCGGGACAGGGATCCGGCTACACCTTC. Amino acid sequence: CASSPGQGSGYTF.

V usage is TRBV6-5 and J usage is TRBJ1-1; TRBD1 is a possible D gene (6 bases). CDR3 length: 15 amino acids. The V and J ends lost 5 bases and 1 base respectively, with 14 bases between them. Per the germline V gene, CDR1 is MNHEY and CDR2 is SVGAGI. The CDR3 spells CASSRAGASNTEAFF. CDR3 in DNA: TGTGCCAGCAGTCGGGCAGGGGCTTCGAACACTGAAGCTTTCTTT.

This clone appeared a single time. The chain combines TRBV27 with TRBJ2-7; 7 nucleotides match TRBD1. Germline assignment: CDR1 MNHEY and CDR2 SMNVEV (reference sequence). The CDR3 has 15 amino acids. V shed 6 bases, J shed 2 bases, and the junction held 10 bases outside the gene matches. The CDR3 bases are TGTGCCAGCAGATCCGACAGGGCGATTCCCTACGAGCAGTACTTC. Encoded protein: CASRSDRAIPYEQYF.